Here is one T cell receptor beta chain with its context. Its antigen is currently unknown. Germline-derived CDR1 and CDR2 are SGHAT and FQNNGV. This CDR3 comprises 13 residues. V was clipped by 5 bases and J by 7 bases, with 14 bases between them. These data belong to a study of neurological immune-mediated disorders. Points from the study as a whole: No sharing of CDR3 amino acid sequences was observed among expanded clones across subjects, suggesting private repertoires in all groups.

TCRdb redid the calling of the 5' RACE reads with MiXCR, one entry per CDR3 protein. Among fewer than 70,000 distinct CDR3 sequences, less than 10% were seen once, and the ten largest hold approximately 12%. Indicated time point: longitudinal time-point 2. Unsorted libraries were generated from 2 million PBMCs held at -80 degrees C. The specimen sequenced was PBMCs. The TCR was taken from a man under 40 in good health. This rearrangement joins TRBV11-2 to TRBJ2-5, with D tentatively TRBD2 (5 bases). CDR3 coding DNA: TGTGCCAGCAGCGATCGACCAGGAGGGACCCAGTACTTC. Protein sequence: CASSDRPGGTQYF.